This T cell receptor (beta chain) was found in a study of beta chain features in type 1 diabetes. General observations from the study: For type 1 diabetes patients, VDJ junctions showed fewer insertions and more deletions. TCRB CDR3 length was moderately but significantly reduced in all four CD4+ subsets of Type 1 diabetes patients. Among patients, naive, central memory and Treg TCRB repertoires appeared more similar than among healthy donors.

Every isolated RNA sample was fully reverse transcribed, so sequencing captured expressed TCRB transcripts. Sequenced by immunoSEQ multiplex PCR; TCRdb stores in-frame clones only, minus some. The table lists 120,000 to 150,000 clones, about 12% of them singletons, with 1.3% in the top ten. The germline V gene has CDR1 SGHAT and CDR2 FQNNGV. The junction had 5 bases not matched to a gene; V was cut back by 5 bases and J by 6 bases. The CDR3 covers 13 residues. The sample holds a few counts of this clone. Its antigen is still unknown. The sequenced sample consisted of central memory CD4+ T cells from blood. The clonotype was recovered from a man younger than 30 with type 1 diabetes. The chain has TRBV11-2 and TRBJ1-2; 8 nucleotides line up with TRBD1. The CDR3 DNA reads TGTGCCAGCAGCCGGGGACAGGAAGATGGCTACACCTTC. As protein: CASSRGQEDGYTF.